What follows are 27 T cell receptor beta chains derived from one specimen sequenced in a study of high-grade serous ovarian cancer treatment subgroups. Measured with immunoSEQ multiplex PCR; TCRdb has only the in-frame clones, and not every one. The repertoire holds 30,000 to 40,000 clones, with 79% as singletons. Tumor samples were taken before definitive surgery or chemotherapy. Sequences were obtained from tumor tissue. The source of these receptors is a human donor with high-grade serous ovarian cancer.

The chain carries TRBV9 and TRBJ1-2; 9 bases agree with TRBD1. The CDR3 consists of 18 residues. Germline CDR1 and CDR2: SGDLS and YYNGEE. V lost 3 bases to trimming and J lost 4 bases; unmatched junction nucleotides: 16. The CDR3 reads CASSAIPPGQGLGYGYTF. For the CDR3, the DNA is TGTGCCAGCAGCGCCATCCCGCCGGGACAGGGTTTAGGCTATGGCTACACCTTC.

The chain is built from TRBV6-5 and TRBJ1-6; tentative D call: TRBD1 (6 bases). Trimming stripped 4 bases from V and 10 bases from J, with 11 bases between. The germline CDR1 and CDR2 sequences are MNHEY and SVGAGI. CDR3 length: 13 amino acids. The CDR3 nucleotides read TGTGCCAGCAGTTTCCCGGGGGCCTCACCCCTCCACTTT. As protein: CASSFPGASPLHF.

The chain has TRBV19 and TRBJ1-4; D may be TRBD1 (5 bases). V dropped 3 bases and J dropped 7 bases, with 12 bases sitting between them. The CDR3 runs to 14 residues. Germline V lookup: CDR1 LNHDA, CDR2 SQIVND (reference sequence). CDR3 coding DNA: TGTGCCAGTAGTATCGGAAGGGGAGGTGAAAAACTGTTTTTT. This translates into CASSIGRGGEKLFF.

V usage is TRBV28 and J usage is TRBJ2-2, with a possible D match to TRBD1 (5 bases). The germline V gene has CDR1 MDHEN and CDR2 SYDVKM. The V gene lost 6 bases and the J gene lost 0 bases, with 5 bases spanning the gap. CDR3 size: 13 residues. CDR3 sequence: CASRGANTGELFF. The CDR3 bases are TGTGCCAGCAGAGGGGCGAACACCGGGGAGCTGTTTTTT.

This chain links TRBV15 with TRBJ2-3, with D perhaps TRBD1 (6 bases). Germline V gene lookup returns CDR1 LNHNV and CDR2 YYDKDF (reference sequence). V was cut by 1 base and J by 4 bases, with 21 bases left in between. This CDR3 has 18 residues. The CDR3 loop reads CATSRGRLSPAGADTQYF. The CDR3 DNA reads as TGTGCCACCAGCAGAGGCCGACTGTCTCCCGCAGGGGCAGATACGCAGTATTTT.

V gene TRBV7-9 combines with J gene TRBJ2-1; D gene ambiguous. CDR1 and CDR2 from the germline V gene are SEHNR and FQNEAQ (reference sequence). The V and J ends lost 2 bases and 3 bases respectively, with 11 bases between them. The CDR3 is made up of 15 amino acids. CDR3 residues: CASSLYAAHYNEQFF. The CDR3 coding sequence is TGTGCCAGCAGCTTATACGCAGCCCACTACAATGAGCAGTTCTTC.

This rearrangement joins TRBV4-3 to TRBJ1-5, with a tentative D call TRBD1 (5 bases). CDR1 and CDR2 (germline): LGHNA, YSLEER. V was shortened by 0 bases and J by 9 bases, with 18 bases between the two germline ends. The CDR3 is made up of 16 amino acids. CDR3 region: CASSQDVGGVGGPQHF. The CDR3 nucleotides read TGCGCCAGCAGCCAAGATGTTGGCGGGGTCGGGGGGCCCCAGCATTTT.

V gene TRBV5-4 combines with J gene TRBJ2-4, with 9 positions matching TRBD2. V trimming: 9 bases; J trimming: 0 bases; junction bases outside the gene matches: 16. From germline, CDR1 is SGHNT and CDR2 YYREEE (reference sequence). CDR3 length: 18 amino acids. The CDR3 loop reads CAISMRREGPLAKNIQYF. The CDR3 DNA is TGTGCCATCTCTATGCGGCGGGAGGGCCCCCTAGCCAAAAACATTCAGTACTTC.

The chain joins TRBV11-1 to TRBJ2-5, with a weak D call TRBD1 (6 bases). The V end was cut by 5 bases, the J end by 5 bases, with 18 bases between. From germline, CDR1 is SGHAT and CDR2 FQDESV (reference sequence). The CDR3 spans 15 residues. In DNA, the CDR3 is TGTGCCAGCAGCCTCCGGGACAAGGATGGGGAGACCCAGTACTTC. As protein: CASSLRDKDGETQYF.

DNA for the CDR3: TGCGCCAGCAGCTTGTCGGGACGGATACCTAACTATGGCTACACCTTC. The encoded protein is CASSLSGRIPNYGYTF. The rearrangement uses TRBV5-1 and TRBJ1-2; a weak D match, TRBD1 (5 bases). The CDR3 has 16 residues. Germline CDR1 reads SGHRS; CDR2 reads YFSETQ. V dropped 1 base and J dropped 0 bases, with 13 bases sitting between them.

This rearrangement joins TRBV7-6 to TRBJ2-7, with D perhaps assigned TRBD1 or TRBD2 (5 bases each). The CDR3 runs 13 residues. In germline, CDR1 is SGHVS, CDR2 FNYEAQ. Trimming pared 2 bases from V and 9 bases from J, leaving 14 bases between. CDR3 sequence: CASSLRGRPRQYF. Written as DNA, the CDR3 is TGTGCCAGCAGCTTAAGGGGACGCCCTCGGCAGTACTTC.

This clone came up a few times. This chain connects TRBV5-4 to TRBJ2-7, with a weak D call TRBD2 (5 bases). This CDR3 is built from 16 residues. Germline-derived CDR1 and CDR2 are SGHNT and YYREEE (reference sequence). The V gene lost 0 bases and the J gene lost 0 bases, with 13 bases spanning the gap. CDR3 nucleotide sequence: TGTGCCAGCAGCTTGGATCGGGGTTTGAGCTCCTACGAGCAGTACTTC. Protein sequence: CASSLDRGLSSYEQYF.

The genes are TRBV27 and TRBJ1-1; D gene unclear. CDR1 is MNHEY and CDR2 is SMNVEV in the germline V gene (reference sequence). Trimming left V 2 bases short and J 5 bases short, with 18 bases between. This CDR3 has 16 residues. The CDR3 loop reads CASSLPRAGRGTEAFF. CDR3 DNA: TGTGCCAGCAGTTTACCAAGGGCAGGTAGAGGGACTGAAGCTTTCTTT.

This chain joins TRBV6-5 and TRBJ1-2; weak D call: TRBD1 (6 bases). The CDR3 is made up of 13 amino acids. V was cut by 8 bases and J by 0 bases, with 10 bases left in between. Germline V gene data show CDR1 as MNHEY and CDR2 as SVGAGI. The CDR3 DNA sequence: TGTGCCAGCGGACAGCCACCTAACTATGGCTACACCTTC. It encodes CASGQPPNYGYTF.

The V and J genes are TRBV4-3 and TRBJ2-7; 9 bases align to TRBD2. Trimming cost V 4 bases and J 3 bases; bases outside gene matches: 4. Germline V gene sequence: CDR1 LGHNA, CDR2 YSLEER. CDR3 size: 14 residues. CDR3 nucleotide sequence: TGCGCCAGCAGCCCGGGACTAGCTCGCTACGAGCAGTACTTC. It yields the protein CASSPGLARYEQYF.

This clone appeared a few times. The J gene is TRBJ2-5, the V gene TRBV28; a weak D match, TRBD1 (5 bases). V gave up 5 bases and J gave up 3 bases, with 16 bases separating them. The CDR3 runs to 15 residues. Germline CDR1 MDHEN, CDR2 SYDVKM. CDR3 nucleotide sequence: TGTGCCAGCAGTGGTGGGGAAACAGGAGAAGAGACCCAGTACTTC. It encodes CASSGGETGEETQYF.

V gene TRBV6-1 combines with J gene TRBJ2-7; D is unresolved. Looked up from germline, CDR1 is MNHNS and CDR2 is SASEGT. V gave up 8 bases and J gave up 1 base, with 9 bases separating them. The CDR3 is made up of 12 amino acids. CDR3 sequence: CASLDRSYEQYF. Written as DNA, the CDR3 is TGTGCCAGCTTGGACCGATCCTACGAGCAGTACTTC.

The V call is TRBV2, the J call TRBJ2-1, with unresolved D. Per germline, CDR1 SNHLY and CDR2 FYNNEI. Deletions cut 0 bases from V and 9 bases from J, with 9 bases between. The CDR3 consists of 13 residues. CDR3: CASSEAPRPEQFF. CDR3 DNA: TGTGCCAGCAGTGAAGCGCCCAGGCCTGAGCAGTTCTTC.

A few counts support this clone. The chain uses TRBV4-1 and TRBJ1-2; D is unclear. The CDR3 covers 15 residues. The V and J ends lost 5 bases and 5 bases respectively, with 18 bases between them. The V gene's germline CDR1 is MGHRA and CDR2 YSYEKL. The CDR3 nucleotides read TGCGCCAGCAGCGCAGGCGCGCTCGGCCCGTATGGCTACACCTTC. This sequence encodes CASSAGALGPYGYTF.

Comment on this clone: This same CDR3 is encoded by further DNA sequences in the sample. CDR3 DNA sequence: TGTGCCAGCAGTTTAGGGGGGGGTAACACTGAAGCTTTCTTT. As protein: CASSLGGGNTEAFF. V and J are TRBV27 and TRBJ1-1; maybe TRBD1 (5 bases). The CDR3 runs to 14 residues. With 2 bases removed from V and 2 bases from J, the gap between germline ends came to 9 bases. Germline values: CDR1 MNHEY, CDR2 SMNVEV (reference sequence).

The rearrangement uses TRBV7-6 and TRBJ2-5, with a tentative D call TRBD2 (5 bases). V dropped 1 base and J dropped 5 bases, with 11 bases sitting between them. Germline V gives CDR1 SGHVS, CDR2 FNYEAQ. This CDR3 is built from 14 residues. The CDR3 nucleotides are TGTGCCAGCAGCTTAGGTGGGAGCAGGGAGACCCAGTACTTC. Protein: CASSLGGSRETQYF.

This chain connects TRBV29-1 to TRBJ2-2; either TRBD1 or TRBD2 may fit D (5 bases each). In germline, CDR1 is SQVTM, CDR2 ANQGSEA. The CDR3 spans 14 residues. The ends were cut back, 2 bases at V and 4 bases at J, with 11 bases in the middle. CDR3: CSVERGMVTGELFF. CDR3 nucleotide sequence: TGCAGCGTTGAACGGGGCATGGTCACCGGGGAGCTGTTTTTT.

V usage is TRBV28 and J usage is TRBJ1-3; D remains ambiguous. Germline CDR1 is MDHEN and CDR2 is SYDVKM. The CDR3 sequence is 15 residues long. The V end was cut by 7 bases, the J end by 4 bases, with 17 bases between. The DNA of the CDR3 is TGTGCCAGCAACGGAGAAATCTGGGGAGGAAACACCATATATTTT. Its translation: CASNGEIWGGNTIYF.

This clone was found a few times. The CDR3 sequence: CASSLDRPPGGYTF. In DNA, the CDR3 is TGTGCCAGCTCACTGGACAGGCCTCCGGGGGGCTACACCTTC. The gene calls are TRBV18 and TRBJ1-2, with 7 positions matching TRBD1. In germline, CDR1 is KGHSH, CDR2 LQKENI. J lost 8 bases, V lost 4 bases, and 10 bases had no gene match. CDR3 size: 14 residues.

The gene calls are TRBV7-2 and TRBJ2-4; tentative D call: TRBD1 (5 bases). The CDR3 covers 16 residues. The germline V gene has CDR1 SGHTA and CDR2 FQGNSA. V gave up 4 bases and J gave up 0 bases, with 13 bases separating them. The CDR3 loop reads CASSSYQGSAKNIQYF. The CDR3 DNA follows: TGTGCCAGCAGCTCGTACCAGGGCTCAGCCAAAAACATTCAGTACTTC. The entire variable domain, with the rest obtained from reference TRBV7-2 and TRBJ2-4, is as follows: GAGVSQSPSNKVTEKGKDVELRCDPISGHTALYWYRQSLGQGLEFLIYFQGNSAPDKSGLPSDRFSAERTGGSVSTLTIQRTQQEDSAVYLCASSSYQGSAKNIQYFGAGTRLSVL.

This clone was recorded only once. In DNA form, the CDR3 reads TGTGCCAGCAGTGAATGGGGCGACTCTGGGGCCAACGTCCTGACTTTC. Protein product: CASSEWGDSGANVLTF. The rearrangement uses TRBV25-1 and TRBJ2-6; D possibly corresponds to TRBD1 (5 bases). The CDR3 contains 16 residues. The V and J ends lost 1 base and 0 bases respectively, with 7 bases between them. CDR1 is MGHDK and CDR2 is SYGVNS in the germline V gene.

This rearrangement joins TRBV27 to TRBJ1-5, with 9 bases lining up with TRBD1. This CDR3 has 14 amino acids. Germline CDR1 reads MNHEY; CDR2 reads SMNVEV (reference sequence). V shed 4 bases, J shed 4 bases, and the junction held 2 bases outside the gene matches. Here the CDR3 reads CASSSGTGNQPQHF. For the CDR3, the DNA is TGTGCCAGCAGTTCCGGGACAGGGAATCAGCCCCAGCATTTT.